This TCR beta chain came from a study of post-analysis software for immune sequencing data. Broader study findings: Normalized Chao1 diversity was significantly lower in multiple sclerosis patients than in controls. Same-batch samples co-clustered strongly by F measure. Included in a set of a handful of TRBV segments more frequent in patients than controls were TRBV5-6, TRBV5-1 and TRBV20-1.

Comments on this clonotype: Its antigen is unknown.

Prepared libraries of TCR beta cDNA carried unique molecular identifiers. T cells, roughly 0.95 to 10 million of them, yielded 500,000 to 600,000 cDNA molecules. TCRdb passed the PCR reads through MiXCR, listing each CDR3 protein once. The top ten hold about 8% of the sample, which has about 430,000 distinct CDR3 sequences, roughly 38% seen once. The V end lost 3 bases, the J end lost 6 bases, and 9 bases lay between the germline ends. The CDR3 runs to 12 residues. Germline lookup yields CDR1 MNHNY and CDR2 SVGAGI (reference sequence). V and J are TRBV6-6 and TRBJ2-7; possible D gene TRBD1, 5 bases. This clonotype originated in a girl between 2 and 10 years old with multiple sclerosis. Input material: blood. The CDR3 DNA follows: TGTGCCAGCAGTTATCAGGGTGGCGAGCAGTACTTC. It is translated as CASSYQGGEQYF.